This T cell receptor beta chain was documented in a study of control samples from healthy donors and cancer patients. Some clones are missing from TCRdb's copy, which holds only in-frame ones; the method was immunoSEQ multiplex PCR. The sample yields roughly 120,000 clones, 75% to 90% seen once. This clone came up once. The CDR3 length is 15 residues. In germline, CDR1 is KGHSH, CDR2 LQKENI. With V trimmed by 4 bases and J by 3 bases, 3 bases remained unmatched. The TCR originated in a woman aged 50 to 60 with colorectal cancer. What was sequenced was PBMCs. The rearrangement joins TRBV18 to TRBJ2-1; 10 bases agree with TRBD2. Here the CDR3 reads CASSRLAGDYNEQFF. In DNA form, the CDR3 reads TGTGCCAGCTCACGGCTAGCGGGGGACTACAATGAGCAGTTCTTC.